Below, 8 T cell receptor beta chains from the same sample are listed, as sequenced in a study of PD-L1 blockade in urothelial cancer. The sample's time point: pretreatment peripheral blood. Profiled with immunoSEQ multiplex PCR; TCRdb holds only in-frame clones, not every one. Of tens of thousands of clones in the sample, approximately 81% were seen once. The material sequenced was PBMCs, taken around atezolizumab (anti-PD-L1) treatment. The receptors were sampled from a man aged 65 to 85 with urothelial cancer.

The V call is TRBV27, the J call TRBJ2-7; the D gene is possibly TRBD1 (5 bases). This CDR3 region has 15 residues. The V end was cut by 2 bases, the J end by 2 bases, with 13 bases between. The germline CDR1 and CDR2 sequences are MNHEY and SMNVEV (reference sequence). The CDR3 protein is CASSLEQGRTYEQYF. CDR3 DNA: TGTGCCAGCAGTTTAGAGCAGGGTAGAACCTACGAGCAGTACTTC.

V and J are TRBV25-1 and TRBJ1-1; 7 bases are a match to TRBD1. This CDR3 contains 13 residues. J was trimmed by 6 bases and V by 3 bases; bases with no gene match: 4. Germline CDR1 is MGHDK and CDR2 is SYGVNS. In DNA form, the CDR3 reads TGTGCCAGCAGTGATAGCAGGGGGGCTGAAGCTTTCTTT. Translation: CASSDSRGAEAFF. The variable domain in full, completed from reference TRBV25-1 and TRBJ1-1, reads EADIYQTPRYLVIGTGKKITLECSQTMGHDKMYWYQQDPGMELHLIHYSYGVNSTEKGDLSSESTVSRIRTEHFPLTLESARPSHTSQYLCASSDSRGAEAFFGQGTRLTVV.

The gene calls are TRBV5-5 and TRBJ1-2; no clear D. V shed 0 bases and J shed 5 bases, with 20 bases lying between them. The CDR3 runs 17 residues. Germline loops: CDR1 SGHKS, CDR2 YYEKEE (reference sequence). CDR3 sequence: CASSLAGGVAATYGYTF. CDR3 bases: TGTGCCAGCAGCTTGGCGGGTGGCGTGGCAGCGACTTATGGCTACACCTTC.

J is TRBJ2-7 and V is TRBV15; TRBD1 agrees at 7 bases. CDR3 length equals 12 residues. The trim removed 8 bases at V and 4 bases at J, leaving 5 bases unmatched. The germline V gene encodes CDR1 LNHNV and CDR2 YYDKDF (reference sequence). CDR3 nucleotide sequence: TGTGCCACCTACCAACAGGGGTACGAGCAGTACTTC. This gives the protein CATYQQGYEQYF.

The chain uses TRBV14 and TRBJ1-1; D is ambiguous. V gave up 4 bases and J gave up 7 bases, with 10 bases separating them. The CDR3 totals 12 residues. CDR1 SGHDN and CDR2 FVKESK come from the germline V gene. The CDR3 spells CASSLFEGEAFF. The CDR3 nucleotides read TGTGCCAGCAGCCTCTTCGAGGGTGAAGCTTTCTTT. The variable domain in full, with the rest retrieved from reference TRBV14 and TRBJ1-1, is EAGVTQFPSHSVIEKGQTVTLRCDPISGHDNLYWYRRVMGKEIKFLLHFVKESKQDESGMPNNRFLAERTGGTYSTLKVQPAELEDSGVYFCASSLFEGEAFFGQGTRLTVV.

CDR3 nucleotides: TGTGCCAGCAGCCCTATGGTTGGTGAGCAGTACTTC. Translating it yields CASSPMVGEQYF. J is TRBJ2-7 and V is TRBV7-9; D remains ambiguous. CDR1 and CDR2 (germline): SEHNR, FQNEAQ (reference sequence). With 5 bases removed from V and 7 bases from J, the gap between germline ends came to 12 bases. The CDR3 has 12 amino acids.

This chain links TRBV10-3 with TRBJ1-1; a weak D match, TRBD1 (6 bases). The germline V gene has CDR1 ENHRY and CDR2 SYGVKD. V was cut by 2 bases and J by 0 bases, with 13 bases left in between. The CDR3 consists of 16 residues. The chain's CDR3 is CAISEGQGPMNTEAFF. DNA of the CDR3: TGTGCCATCAGTGAGGGGCAGGGGCCAATGAACACTGAAGCTTTCTTT.

CDR3 amino acids: CASSQGDRSYGYTF. CDR3 DNA sequence: TGCGCCAGCAGCCAAGGAGACAGATCCTATGGCTACACCTTC. V usage is TRBV4-1 and J usage is TRBJ1-2, with D tentatively TRBD1 (5 bases). The CDR3 is made up of 14 amino acids. Trimming left V 1 base short and J 4 bases short, with 10 bases between. From germline, CDR1 is MGHRA and CDR2 YSYEKL.